Following are 29 T cell receptor beta chains from one sample sequenced in a study of blood T cells in healthy people across ages. A second roughly 6 to 11 cycle PCR used barcoded and J-beta primers. TCRdb re-analysed the 5' RACE reads in MiXCR, keeping a single row per CDR3 protein. Of approximately 600,000 distinct CDR3 sequences listed, around 54% are singletons. Sequenced sample: blood. The receptor set was obtained from a man aged 55 to 70 in good health.

V is TRBV5-1 and J is TRBJ1-3; D ambiguous. This CDR3 spans 13 amino acids. V shed 4 bases and J shed 4 bases, with 9 bases lying between them. Germline V gives CDR1 SGHRS, CDR2 YFSETQ. The CDR3 sequence: CASSDGSGNTIYF. The CDR3 DNA follows: TGCGCCAGCAGCGACGGGAGCGGAAACACCATATATTTT.

The gene calls are TRBV28 and TRBJ1-2; 7 bases line up with TRBD1. The V and J ends lost 2 bases and 6 bases, in that order; junction bases with no gene match: 12. This CDR3 is built from 16 residues. Per the germline V gene, CDR1 is MDHEN and CDR2 is SYDVKM. The CDR3, as DNA: TGTGCCAGCAGTTTACGGAGGGGGCGCCGTGTCCATGGCTACACCTTC. Translation: CASSLRRGRRVHGYTF.

The rearrangement uses TRBV5-6 and TRBJ2-1; 10 bases align to TRBD2. The CDR3 spans 14 residues. The V and J ends lost 5 bases and 7 bases, in that order; junction bases with no gene match: 6. Germline V lookup: CDR1 SGHDT, CDR2 YYEEEE. CDR3 DNA: TGTGCCAGCAGAGGACTAGCGGCGAGGAATGAGCAGTTCTTC. It specifies CASRGLAARNEQFF.

The sample holds many counts of this clonotype. CDR3 nucleotide sequence: TGTGCCAGCAGCTTTCGGTCGGGGGGCTCCTACAATGAGCAGTTCTTC. Its protein is CASSFRSGGSYNEQFF. This chain links TRBV7-2 with TRBJ2-1; 7 bases fit TRBD2. The CDR3 contains 16 residues. Germline lookup yields CDR1 SGHTA and CDR2 FQGNSA. The V segment lost 3 bases and the J segment 0 bases; nucleotides outside the gene matches: 5.

This clonotype has a handful of counts. The J gene is TRBJ2-1, the V gene TRBV3-1; D unclear. Deletions cut 3 bases from V and 0 bases from J, with 15 bases between. This CDR3 has 17 residues. CDR1 LGHDT and CDR2 YNNKEL come from the germline V gene (reference sequence). The CDR3 is CASSQGLALSSYNEQFF. The DNA of the CDR3 is TGTGCCAGCAGCCAGGGCCTGGCGCTATCCTCCTACAATGAGCAGTTCTTC.

The chain uses TRBV6-6 and TRBJ2-5; D may be TRBD1 (6 bases). V lost 2 bases and J 4 bases, leaving 11 bases between the germline ends. The CDR3 has 14 residues. Looked up from germline, CDR1 is MNHNY and CDR2 is SVGAGI (reference sequence). CDR3 bases: TGTGCCAGCAGTTACCGCAGCAGGGGAGAGACCCAGTACTTC. Translation: CASSYRSRGETQYF.

This clonotype was seen a handful of times. V and J are TRBV7-2 and TRBJ2-3; no reliable D call. There are 14 residues in the CDR3. Germline lookup yields CDR1 SGHTA and CDR2 FQGNSA. The V gene lost 1 base and the J gene lost 2 bases, with 7 bases spanning the gap. The CDR3 loop is CASSLGAYTDTQYF. In DNA form, the CDR3 reads TGTGCCAGCAGCTTAGGGGCTTACACAGATACGCAGTATTTT.

This clonotype was counted a few times. V and J are TRBV20-1 and TRBJ2-3; D ambiguous. CDR3 length equals 11 residues. Trimming took 8 bases from V and 7 from J, leaving 13 bases between them. CDR1 is DFQATT and CDR2 is SNEGSKA in the germline V gene (reference sequence). The CDR3 DNA is TGCAGTCCCTCTTTAGGGAATACGCAGTATTTT. Translation gives CSPSLGNTQYF.

The V call is TRBV10-3, the J call TRBJ2-4; D remains ambiguous. Germline-derived CDR1 and CDR2 are ENHRY and SYGVKD. The V gene lost 3 bases and the J gene lost 0 bases, with 12 bases spanning the gap. The CDR3 consists of 16 residues. The CDR3 spells CAISESRAGAKNIQYF. The CDR3 DNA sequence: TGTGCCATCAGTGAATCTAGGGCAGGAGCCAAAAACATTCAGTACTTC.

V and J are TRBV6-2 or TRBV6-3 and TRBJ1-2; D ambiguous. The V gene lost 4 bases and the J gene lost 7 bases, with 10 bases spanning the gap. Germline CDR1 is MNHEY and CDR2 is SVGEGT. The CDR3 is 12 residues long. The CDR3 DNA follows: TGTGCCAGCAGTTCCACTAAACTTGGCTACACCTTC. Its protein product is CASSSTKLGYTF.

The V gene is TRBV12-3 or TRBV12-4, the J gene TRBJ1-1, with no clear D. The CDR3 loop spans 13 amino acids. Deletions cut 3 bases from V and 1 base from J, with 6 bases between. The CDR3 loop reads CASSLLENTEAFF. CDR3 DNA: TGTGCCAGCAGTTTGTTGGAGAACACTGAAGCTTTCTTT.

The J gene is TRBJ2-5, the V gene TRBV12-3 or TRBV12-4; possible D gene TRBD1, 5 bases. Trimming cost V 7 bases and J 5 bases, with 14 bases left between them. This CDR3 is built from 13 residues. The CDR3 DNA follows: TGTGCCAGCACCGGACATTTCATGGAGACCCAGTACTTC. Encoded protein: CASTGHFMETQYF.

This clonotype was detected only a few times. The V call is TRBV6-2 or TRBV6-3, the J call TRBJ2-3; unclear D gene. This CDR3 contains 13 residues. V was cut by 8 bases and J by 5 bases, with 14 bases left in between. Per the germline V gene, CDR1 is MNHEY and CDR2 is SVGEGT. As DNA, the CDR3 is TGTGCCAGCCGCTCGTTGTCGGGAGATACGCAGTATTTT. It is translated as CASRSLSGDTQYF.

This chain joins TRBV9 and TRBJ2-3; 9 positions agree with TRBD1. This CDR3 spans 16 amino acids. J was trimmed by 3 bases and V by 0 bases; bases with no gene match: 5. Germline values: CDR1 SGDLS, CDR2 YYNGEE. The CDR3 loop is CASSVDRTGVTDTQYF. The CDR3 DNA sequence: TGTGCCAGCAGCGTAGACAGGACAGGGGTTACAGATACGCAGTATTTT.

The chain is built from TRBV20-1 and TRBJ2-1; no reliable D call. The germline CDR1 and CDR2 sequences are DFQATT and SNEGSKA (reference sequence). The CDR3 has 14 residues. Trimming removed 5 bases from V and 0 bases from J, with 11 bases in between. CDR3 DNA: TGCAGTGCTCCCCCCCTTTTCTCCTACAATGAGCAGTTCTTC. Protein product: CSAPPLFSYNEQFF.

In its sample, this clonotype was seen a few times. A junction boundary mismatches the germline segment, possibly from a read error. CDR3 protein: CASSVEDQETQYF. CDR3 DNA: TGTGCCAGCAGCGTAGAAGACCAGGAGACCCAGTACTTC. The chain carries TRBV9 and TRBJ2-5; D is uncertain. The CDR3 length is 13 residues. Germline CDR1 SGDLS, CDR2 YYNGEE.

In this sample, this clonotype turned up a few times. The chain uses TRBV7-2 and TRBJ1-2; D call uncertain. This CDR3 is 12 amino acids long. Germline lookup yields CDR1 SGHTA and CDR2 FQGNSA. Deletions cut 1 base from V and 13 bases from J, with 13 bases between. CDR3 region: CASSLVSGPATF. CDR3 DNA sequence: TGTGCCAGCAGCTTAGTTTCCGGGCCCGCCACCTTC. Full variable domain (rest looked up from reference TRBV7-2 and TRBJ1-2): GAGVSQSPSNKVTEKGKDVELRCDPISGHTALYWYRQSLGQGLEFLIYFQGNSAPDKSGLPSDRFSAERTGGSVSTLTIQRTQQEDSAVYLCASSLVSGPATFGSGTRLTVV.

This clonotype was found a few times. The chain couples TRBV9 to TRBJ1-4; TRBD1 aligns across 7 bases. The ends lost 0 bases at V and 4 bases at J; junction bases unmatched: 12. Germline lookup yields CDR1 SGDLS and CDR2 YYNGEE. There are 18 residues in the CDR3. In DNA form, the CDR3 reads TGTGCCAGCAGCGTAGCCCCCGGAGGGGGCGCCGGTAATGAAAAACTGTTTTTT. Translating gives CASSVAPGGGAGNEKLFF.

The V gene is TRBV7-2, the J gene TRBJ1-2; D is uncertain. The CDR3 sequence is 14 residues long. The V end was cut by 1 base, the J end by 4 bases, with 10 bases between. CDR1 SGHTA and CDR2 FQGNSA come from the germline V gene. Here the CDR3 reads CASSLGWQTYGYTF. CDR3 DNA sequence: TGTGCCAGCAGCTTAGGTTGGCAGACCTATGGCTACACCTTC.

The rearrangement uses TRBV15 and TRBJ1-5; D not resolved. The CDR3 has 12 residues. Trimming stripped 1 base from V and 9 bases from J, with 7 bases between. Germline values: CDR1 LNHNV, CDR2 YYDKDF (reference sequence). CDR3 residues: CATSRGYGPQHF. DNA for the CDR3: TGTGCCACCAGCAGAGGGTACGGGCCCCAGCATTTT.

The chain has TRBV4-1 and TRBJ1-2; possible D gene TRBD1, 6 bases. Germline V CDR1 and CDR2: MGHRA, YSYEKL. V was pared by 3 bases and J by 10 bases, with 15 bases between. This CDR3 contains 13 residues. The CDR3 DNA sequence: TGCGCCAGCAGCCAGAGGGACACCATGGACTACACCTTC. Translated, it gives CASSQRDTMDYTF.

This chain connects TRBV6-5 to TRBJ2-7; perhaps TRBD2 as D (6 bases). The closer fit of TRBJ2-5 to the DNA end suggests the J call may be wrong. This CDR3 has 13 residues. Germline values: CDR1 MNHEY, CDR2 SVGAGI. CDR3 nucleotides: TGTGCCAGCAGCCGGCCGGGGGACGGGACCCAGTACTTC. It translates to CASSRPGDGTQYF.

This clonotype was counted ten times or more. Mismatch with germline at one junction end may stem from a read error. The gene calls are TRBV28 and TRBJ2-5; a weak D match, TRBD2 (5 bases). CDR3 length: 14 residues. From germline, CDR1 is MDHEN and CDR2 SYDVKM. Here the CDR3 DNA reads TGCGCCAGCAGCTTGCGAGGGATCCAAGAGACCCAGTACTTC. Its translation is CASSLRGIQETQYF.

This clonotype was seen many times. The chain couples TRBV7-9 to TRBJ2-5; TRBD1 matches at 10 bases. The germline CDR1 and CDR2 sequences are SEHNR and FQNEAQ (reference sequence). Trimming took 6 bases from V and 4 from J; bases not matched to a gene: 5. The CDR3 has 14 amino acids. CDR3 in amino acids: CASSSTGGRETQYF. Here the CDR3 DNA reads TGTGCCAGCAGTTCGACAGGGGGCAGAGAGACCCAGTACTTC.

J is TRBJ2-3 and V is TRBV3-1; weak D call: TRBD2 (6 bases). Germline lookup yields CDR1 LGHDT and CDR2 YNNKEL (reference sequence). V lost 4 bases to trimming and J lost 1 base, with 9 bases between them. The CDR3 has 14 amino acids. CDR3 residues: CASSPSVRTDTQYF. In DNA, the CDR3 is TGTGCCAGCAGCCCTAGCGTACGCACAGATACGCAGTATTTT.

This clonotype was seen a single time. This chain connects TRBV10-3 to TRBJ2-7, with 10 bases that match TRBD1. In germline, CDR1 is ENHRY, CDR2 SYGVKD. V dropped 6 bases and J dropped 6; count of bases not matched to a gene: 8. This CDR3 has 14 amino acids. Here the CDR3 DNA reads TGTGCCATCAGGGCGGGACAGGGGATCGGCGAGCAGTACTTC. Translation: CAIRAGQGIGEQYF.

The gene calls are TRBV6-1 and TRBJ1-1, with 8 bases aligning to TRBD1. The germline V gene has CDR1 MNHNS and CDR2 SASEGT. V dropped 9 bases and J dropped 0; count of bases not matched to a gene: 6. The length of the CDR3 is 14 residues. This CDR3 is CARSRGLVNTEAFF. The CDR3 DNA follows: TGTGCCAGATCCAGGGGGCTCGTGAACACTGAAGCTTTCTTT.

This chain links TRBV29-1 with TRBJ1-5; D not certain. The germline gives CDR1 SQVTM, CDR2 ANQGSEA. This CDR3 comprises 13 residues. V lost 0 bases and J 0 bases, leaving 3 bases between the germline ends. The CDR3 here is CSVEESSNQPQHF. The DNA of the CDR3 is TGCAGCGTTGAAGAAAGTAGCAATCAGCCCCAGCATTTT.

In its sample, this clonotype was seen a few times. The chain joins TRBV27 to TRBJ2-1; tentative D call: TRBD1 (5 bases). CDR1 MNHEY and CDR2 SMNVEV come from the germline V gene (reference sequence). The CDR3 runs 14 residues. V shed 2 bases and J shed 4 bases, with 9 bases lying between them. Written as DNA, the CDR3 is TGTGCCAGCAGTTTACGGGCAGGGTACAATGAGCAGTTCTTC. Its translation is CASSLRAGYNEQFF.